The 5 T cell receptor beta chains listed next were all sequenced from one sample in a study of CD8 T cells in Susac syndrome. An input of about 0.5 to 1 ug of RNA was subjected to reverse transcription using random hexamers. Each CDR3 protein gets one entry after TCRdb re-called the immunoSEQ multiplex PCR reads with MiXCR. The sample holds 200,000 or so distinct CDR3 sequences; more than 90% are singletons and the top ten take approximately 0.097%. Sequencing used CD4+ T cells from PBMCs. These receptors were collected from a human donor with multiple sclerosis.

The rearrangement joins TRBV7-8 to TRBJ1-5; D remains ambiguous. Germline values: CDR1 SGHVS, CDR2 FQNEAQ. V lost 0 bases and J lost 3, with 12 bases in between. The CDR3 sequence is 16 residues long. Here the CDR3 reads CASSLAAIRVNQPQHF. The CDR3 nucleotides read TGTGCCAGCAGCTTAGCGGCTATTAGGGTCAATCAGCCCCAGCATTTT.

In its sample, this clonotype was seen once. The CDR3 region is CATSLLAETYNEQFF. The DNA of the CDR3 is TGTGCCACCTCTCTACTAGCGGAAACCTACAATGAGCAGTTCTTC. The V gene is TRBV7-9, the J gene TRBJ2-1; 8 bases fit TRBD2. The CDR3 covers 15 residues. Per the germline V gene, CDR1 is SEHNR and CDR2 is FQNEAQ (reference sequence). V trimming: 10 bases; J trimming: 2 bases; junction bases outside the gene matches: 10.

The chain links TRBV30 to TRBJ1-2; D gene unclear. This CDR3 has 13 residues. V shed 0 bases and J shed 7 bases, with 12 bases lying between them. Germline V gene lookup returns CDR1 GTSNPN and CDR2 SVGIG (reference sequence). CDR3 nucleotide sequence: TGTGCCTGGAGTGTGCCCGGGAAGGGTGGCTACACCTTC. This gives the protein CAWSVPGKGGYTF.

The chain joins TRBV11-3 to TRBJ2-6; 9 nucleotides agree with TRBD1. This CDR3 is built from 17 residues. V was pared by 5 bases and J by 2 bases, with 7 bases of the junction left unmatched. Germline values: CDR1 SGHNT, CDR2 YENEEA. CDR3 amino acids: CASSPGTGYAGANVLTF. The DNA for the CDR3 is TGTGCCAGCAGCCCTGGGACAGGGTACGCTGGGGCCAACGTCCTGACTTTC.

Written as DNA, the CDR3 is TGTGCCAGCAGCACCCTAGCGGGAGTGACCGGGGAGCTGTTTTTT. As protein: CASSTLAGVTGELFF. The V gene is TRBV5-4, the J gene TRBJ2-2; 10 nucleotides agree with TRBD2. This CDR3 has 15 amino acids. Germline V lookup: CDR1 SGHNT, CDR2 YYREEE (reference sequence). V lost 4 bases to trimming and J lost 5 bases; unmatched junction nucleotides: 5.